These 8 T cell receptor beta chains were all obtained from the same sample, sequenced in a study of CD8 T cells in ankylosing spondylitis. Study outcomes and limitations: A TCR beta motif of eight highly homologous variants appeared characteristic of ankylosing spondylitis blood.

These receptors lack a known antigen. TCRdb analysed the 5' RACE reads with MiXCR anew, one entry per CDR3 protein. The data contain a few hundred thousand distinct CDR3 sequences, approximately 20% of them singletons. Sequenced: blood, either unsorted or a sorted T cell fraction (not recorded which). The receptors originated from a male donor with ankylosing spondylitis.

This clonotype was counted a few times. This chain uses TRBV11-3 with TRBJ2-5; 11 bases line up with TRBD2. Germline CDR1 is SGHNT and CDR2 is YENEEA. The junction had 3 bases not matched to a gene; V was cut back by 1 base and J by 2 bases. This CDR3 is built from 16 residues. CDR3 coding DNA: TGTGCCAGCAGCTTAGGGGGACTAGCGGAACAAGAGACCCAGTACTTC. It codes for CASSLGGLAEQETQYF. Full variable domain (missing parts from reference TRBV11-3 and TRBJ2-5): EAGVVQSPRYKIIEKKQPVAFWCNPISGHNTLYWYLQNLGQGPELLIRYENEEAVDDSQLPKDRFSAERLKGVDSTLKIQPAELGDSAVYLCASSLGGLAEQETQYFGPGTRLLVL.

This clonotype was seen more than once but under ten times. The chain is built from TRBV5-1 and TRBJ2-7; tentative D call: TRBD2 (5 bases). CDR1 SGHRS and CDR2 YFSETQ come from the germline V gene. The ends were cut back, 8 bases at V and 1 base at J, with 19 bases in the middle. The length of the CDR3 is 15 residues. CDR3 protein: CASFPGPAGSYEQYF. The CDR3 DNA is TGCGCCAGTTTTCCCGGACCGGCGGGTTCCTACGAGCAGTACTTC.

This clonotype was counted between two and nine times. This chain links TRBV2 with TRBJ2-3; TRBD2 matches at 7 bases. The CDR3 loop spans 14 amino acids. The trim removed 9 bases at V and 2 bases at J, leaving 8 bases unmatched. Per the germline V gene, CDR1 is SNHLY and CDR2 is FYNNEI. The CDR3: CASTEAGFTDTQYF. CDR3 DNA: TGTGCCAGTACGGAAGCGGGATTCACAGATACGCAGTATTTT.

This clonotype was seen a few times. The chain combines TRBV12-3 or TRBV12-4 with TRBJ1-1, with D maybe TRBD1 (6 bases). There are 16 residues in the CDR3. Trimming took 4 bases from V and 3 from J, leaving 18 bases between them. The CDR3 spells CASSSARQVKDTEAFF. The CDR3 bases are TGTGCCAGCAGTTCAGCCAGACAGGTGAAGGACACTGAAGCTTTCTTT.

This chain connects TRBV4-1 to TRBJ2-3; 12 nucleotides line up with TRBD2. The CDR3 consists of 17 residues. CDR1 MGHRA and CDR2 YSYEKL come from the germline V gene. V shed 0 bases and J 6 bases; nucleotides not matched to a gene: 7. In DNA, the CDR3 is TGCGCCAGCAGCCAAGACCGGACTAGCGGGGCCTCGGATACGCAGTATTTT. Amino acid sequence: CASSQDRTSGASDTQYF.

The chain carries TRBV5-4 and TRBJ2-1, with D perhaps matching TRBD2 (6 bases). This CDR3 is built from 13 residues. V gave up 0 bases and J gave up 9 bases, with 10 bases separating them. Germline values: CDR1 SGHNT, CDR2 YYREEE (reference sequence). DNA for the CDR3: TGTGCCAGCAGCTTGGCGACTAGAGTTGAGCAGTTCTTC. Translated, it gives CASSLATRVEQFF.

The table lists this clonotype with a few counts. This chain joins TRBV7-9 and TRBJ2-2, with D uncertain. The CDR3 runs to 14 residues. In germline, CDR1 is SEHNR, CDR2 FQNEAQ (reference sequence). V lost 4 bases and J lost 4, with 10 bases in between. CDR3 region: CASSWAFTTGELFF. CDR3 coding DNA: TGTGCCAGCAGCTGGGCCTTTACCACCGGGGAGCTGTTTTTT.

V gene TRBV12-3 or TRBV12-4 combines with J gene TRBJ1-1; D unresolved. The CDR3 has 12 amino acids. The ends were cut back, 3 bases at V and 10 bases at J, with 12 bases in the middle. CDR3: CASSFRRVGAFF. In DNA form, the CDR3 reads TGTGCCAGCAGTTTTCGTAGGGTTGGAGCTTTCTTT.